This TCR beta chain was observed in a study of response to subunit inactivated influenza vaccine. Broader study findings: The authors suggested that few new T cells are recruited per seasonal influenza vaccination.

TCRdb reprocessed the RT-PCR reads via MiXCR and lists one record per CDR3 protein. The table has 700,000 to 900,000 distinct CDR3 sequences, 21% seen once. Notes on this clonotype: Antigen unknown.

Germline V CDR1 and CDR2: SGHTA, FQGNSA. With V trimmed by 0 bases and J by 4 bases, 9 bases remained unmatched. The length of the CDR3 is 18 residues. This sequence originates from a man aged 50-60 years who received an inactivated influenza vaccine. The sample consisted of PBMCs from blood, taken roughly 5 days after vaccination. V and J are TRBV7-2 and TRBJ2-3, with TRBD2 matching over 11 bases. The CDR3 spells CASSLAAVAGGLADTQYF. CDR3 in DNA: TGTGCCAGCAGCTTAGCCGCTGTAGCGGGAGGGTTGGCAGATACGCAGTATTTT.